This is a list of T cell receptor beta chains from one sample in a study of cytomegalovirus exposure and HLA in healthy donors. Sequencing used immunoSEQ multiplex PCR; TCRdb keeps in-frame clones, though not all of them. The data hold roughly 97,000 clones, with around 81% observed a single time. The source material was PBMCs. These receptors originate from a man aged 40-50 years in good health and CMV-seropositive. Both conserved end residues are part of each CDR3. A D gene is named only where the DNA matches it firmly. Size is stated for part of the rows, as once, few or many counts, or as a class when the clone is expanded.

j_call: TRBJ1-2
clone_size: .
v_call: TRBV5-1
cdr3_length: 16
d_call: TRBD1
cdr3_nt: TGCGCCAGCAGCAGGACAGGAGCAATGTCTAACTATGGCTACACCTTC
cdr3_aa: CASSRTGAMSNYGYTF

j_call: TRBJ2-5
clone_size: .
v_call: TRBV5-4
cdr3_length: 17
d_call: TRBD2
cdr3_nt: TGTGCCAGCAGCCAGCCGACTAGCGGGGGCCCTCAGGGGACCCAGTACTTC
cdr3_aa: CASSQPTSGGPQGTQYF

j_call: TRBJ2-7
clone_size: .
v_call: TRBV18
cdr3_length: 14
d_call: TRBD2
cdr3_nt: TGTGCCAGCTCACCTCTTTCGGGGGGGGGCGAGCAGTACTTC
cdr3_aa: CASSPLSGGGEQYF

j_call: TRBJ2-5
clone_size: .
v_call: TRBV29-1
cdr3_length: 13
d_call: .
cdr3_nt: TGCAGCGTTGAATCAGGGGCAGGGGAGACCCAGTACTTC
cdr3_aa: CSVESGAGETQYF

j_call: TRBJ2-3
clone_size: .
v_call: TRBV7-3
cdr3_length: 14
d_call: .
cdr3_nt: TGTGCCAGCAGCCCAAGCGTATCCACAGATACGCAGTATTTT
cdr3_aa: CASSPSVSTDTQYF

j_call: TRBJ2-7
clone_size: .
v_call: TRBV30
cdr3_length: 13
d_call: .
cdr3_nt: TGTGCCTGGACGGGGGGCAGGGAGTACGAGCAGTACTTC
cdr3_aa: CAWTGGREYEQYF

j_call: TRBJ1-2
clone_size: .
v_call: TRBV9
cdr3_length: 14
d_call: .
cdr3_nt: TGTGCCAGCAGCGCGGGTACAGGAATGGGTGGCTACACCTTC
cdr3_aa: CASSAGTGMGGYTF

j_call: TRBJ1-3
clone_size: .
v_call: TRBV2
cdr3_length: 16
d_call: TRBD1
cdr3_nt: TGTGCCAGCACCCCCGAGAGGGGGCTTACGGGAAACACCATATATTTT
cdr3_aa: CASTPERGLTGNTIYF

j_call: TRBJ1-4
clone_size: .
v_call: TRBV6-5
cdr3_length: 13
d_call: .
cdr3_nt: TGTGCCAGCAGCCCTTTTCCAGGAGAAAAACTGTTTTTT
cdr3_aa: CASSPFPGEKLFF

j_call: TRBJ1-5
clone_size: .
v_call: TRBV19
cdr3_length: 16
d_call: TRBD1
cdr3_nt: TGTGCCAGTACCAACCGGGACAGGGGGCATCGGCAGCCCCAGCATTTT
cdr3_aa: CASTNRDRGHRQPQHF

j_call: TRBJ2-7
clone_size: .
v_call: TRBV4-2
cdr3_length: 15
d_call: .
cdr3_nt: TGTGCCAGCAGCCCCCGAAGGGGGGGGACCTACGAGCAGTACTTC
cdr3_aa: CASSPRRGGTYEQYF

j_call: TRBJ1-1
clone_size: .
v_call: TRBV28
cdr3_length: 16
d_call: TRBD1
cdr3_nt: TGTGCCAGCAGTCAACAGGGGTGGTCGTATATCACTGAAGCTTTCTTT
cdr3_aa: CASSQQGWSYITEAFF

j_call: TRBJ2-3
clone_size: .
v_call: TRBV6-5
cdr3_length: 14
d_call: TRBD1
cdr3_nt: TGTGCCAGCAGTTACATCAGGGGGTCAGATACGCAGTATTTT
cdr3_aa: CASSYIRGSDTQYF

j_call: TRBJ2-1
clone_size: .
v_call: TRBV18
cdr3_length: 17
d_call: TRBD1
cdr3_nt: TGTGCCAGCTCACCAGACAGGGGGCGCGGGTCCTACAATGAGCAGTTCTTC
cdr3_aa: CASSPDRGRGSYNEQFF

j_call: TRBJ1-6
clone_size: .
v_call: TRBV5-4
cdr3_length: 16
d_call: TRBD1
cdr3_nt: TGTGCCAGCAGCTCTCCGAGACAGGGCTATAATTCACCCCTCCACTTT
cdr3_aa: CASSSPRQGYNSPLHF

j_call: TRBJ2-5
clone_size: .
v_call: TRBV27
cdr3_length: 13
d_call: .
cdr3_nt: TGTGCCAGCAGTTTTAAACAGGCCGGGACCCAGTACTTC
cdr3_aa: CASSFKQAGTQYF

j_call: TRBJ2-1
clone_size: few
v_call: TRBV19
cdr3_length: 15
d_call: .
cdr3_nt: TGTGCCAGTAGCCAGGGCAGTGGAGCCTACAATGAGCAGTTCTTC
cdr3_aa: CASSQGSGAYNEQFF

j_call: TRBJ1-4
clone_size: .
v_call: TRBV30
cdr3_length: 15
d_call: TRBD1
cdr3_nt: TGTGCCTGGAGTGAGGGACAGGGCTGGGGTGAAAAACTGTTTTTT
cdr3_aa: CAWSEGQGWGEKLFF

j_call: TRBJ2-1
clone_size: .
v_call: TRBV7-9
cdr3_length: 13
d_call: TRBD2
cdr3_nt: TGTGCCAGCAGTTGGGGGGGTTACAATGAGCAGTTCTTC
cdr3_aa: CASSWGGYNEQFF

j_call: TRBJ1-4
clone_size: .
v_call: TRBV10-3
cdr3_length: 13
d_call: .
cdr3_nt: TGTGCCATCAGGGAGGGCCAGGATGAAAAACTGTTTTTT
cdr3_aa: CAIREGQDEKLFF

j_call: TRBJ1-1
clone_size: .
v_call: TRBV14
cdr3_length: 14
d_call: .
cdr3_nt: TGTGCCAGCAGCCAACAGGCTTTTGTCGCTGAAGCTTTCTTT
cdr3_aa: CASSQQAFVAEAFF

j_call: TRBJ2-7
clone_size: .
v_call: TRBV6-6
cdr3_length: 14
d_call: TRBD1
cdr3_nt: TGTGCCAGCAAAATTGGACAGGGAACCTACGAGCAGTACTTC
cdr3_aa: CASKIGQGTYEQYF

j_call: TRBJ1-1
clone_size: .
v_call: TRBV5-1
cdr3_length: 15
d_call: .
cdr3_nt: TGCGCCAGCAGCCCTGGCGACAGAATGAACACTGAAGCTTTCTTT
cdr3_aa: CASSPGDRMNTEAFF

j_call: TRBJ2-7
clone_size: .
v_call: TRBV5-1
cdr3_length: 15
d_call: .
cdr3_nt: TGCGCCAGCAGCTTGGGGGGCGGCATAGGCTACGAGCAGTACTTC
cdr3_aa: CASSLGGGIGYEQYF